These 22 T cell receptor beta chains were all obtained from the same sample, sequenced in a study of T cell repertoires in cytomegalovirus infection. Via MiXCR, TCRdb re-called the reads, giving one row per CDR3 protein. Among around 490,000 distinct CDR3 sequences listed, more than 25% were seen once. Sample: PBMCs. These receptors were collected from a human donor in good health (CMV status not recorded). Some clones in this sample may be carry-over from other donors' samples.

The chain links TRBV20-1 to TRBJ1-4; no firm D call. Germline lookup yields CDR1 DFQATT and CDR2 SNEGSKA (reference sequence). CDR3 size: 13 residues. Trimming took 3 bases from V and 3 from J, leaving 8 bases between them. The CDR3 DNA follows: TGCAGTGCTAGTTGGGGAGCTAATGAAAAACTGTTTTTT. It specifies CSASWGANEKLFF.

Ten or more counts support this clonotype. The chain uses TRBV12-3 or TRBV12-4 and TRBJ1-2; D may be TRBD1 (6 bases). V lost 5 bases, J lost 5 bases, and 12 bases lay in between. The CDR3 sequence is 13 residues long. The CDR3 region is CASSPDRQYGYTF. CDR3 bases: TGTGCCAGCAGTCCGGACAGACAGTATGGCTACACCTTC.

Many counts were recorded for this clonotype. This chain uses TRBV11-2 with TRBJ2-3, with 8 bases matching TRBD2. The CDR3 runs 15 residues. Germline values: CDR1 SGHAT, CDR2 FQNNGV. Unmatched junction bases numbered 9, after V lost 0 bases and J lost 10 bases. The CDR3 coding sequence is TGTGCCAGCAGCTTAGATGCGGCGGGAGGTCGTGCGCAGTATTTT. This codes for CASSLDAAGGRAQYF.

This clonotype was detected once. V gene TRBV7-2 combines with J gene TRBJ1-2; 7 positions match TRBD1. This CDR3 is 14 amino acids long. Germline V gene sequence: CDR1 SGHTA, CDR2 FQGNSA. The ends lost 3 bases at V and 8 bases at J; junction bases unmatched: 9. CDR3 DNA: TGTGCCAGCAGCTTCCTTGACAGGGTTAACGGCTACACCTTC. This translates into CASSFLDRVNGYTF.

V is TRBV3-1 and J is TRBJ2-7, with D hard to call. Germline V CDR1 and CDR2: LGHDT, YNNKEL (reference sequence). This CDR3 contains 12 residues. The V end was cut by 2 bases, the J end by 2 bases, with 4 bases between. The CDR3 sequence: CASSQRAYEQYF. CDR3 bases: TGTGCCAGCAGCCAAAGGGCCTACGAGCAGTACTTC.

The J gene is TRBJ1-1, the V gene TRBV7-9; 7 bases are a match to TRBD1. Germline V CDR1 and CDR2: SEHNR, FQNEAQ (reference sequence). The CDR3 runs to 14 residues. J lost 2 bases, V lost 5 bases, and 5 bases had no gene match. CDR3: CASSRTGANTEAFF. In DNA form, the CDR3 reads TGTGCCAGCAGCCGAACAGGGGCAAACACTGAAGCTTTCTTT.

CDR3 nucleotides: TGTGCCAGCAGCTTAAGTCGCGGGAGATCTGAGACCCAGTACTTC. Its protein product is CASSLSRGRSETQYF. The J gene is TRBJ2-5, the V gene TRBV11-3; 7 nucleotides align to TRBD2. Germline V gene sequence: CDR1 SGHNT, CDR2 YENEEA. The CDR3 sequence is 15 residues long. The J segment lost 5 bases and the V segment lost 2 bases, leaving 8 bases of the junction unmatched.

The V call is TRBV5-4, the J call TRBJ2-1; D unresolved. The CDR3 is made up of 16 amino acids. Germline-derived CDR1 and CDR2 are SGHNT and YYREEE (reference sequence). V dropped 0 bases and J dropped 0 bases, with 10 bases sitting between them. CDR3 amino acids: CASSLGSLSSYNEQFF. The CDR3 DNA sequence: TGTGCCAGCAGCTTGGGGTCCCTTAGCTCCTACAATGAGCAGTTCTTC.

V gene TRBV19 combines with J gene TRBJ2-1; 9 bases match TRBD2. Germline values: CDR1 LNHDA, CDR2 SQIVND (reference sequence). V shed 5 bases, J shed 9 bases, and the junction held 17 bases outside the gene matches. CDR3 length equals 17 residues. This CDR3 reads CASSPPSRLAGTSEQFF. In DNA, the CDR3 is TGTGCCAGTAGTCCTCCCAGCCGGCTAGCGGGAACTAGTGAGCAGTTCTTC.

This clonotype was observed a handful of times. The CDR3 DNA reads as TGTGCCATGTCTAGCGGCACCACAGATACGCAGTATTTT. Translated, it gives CAMSSGTTDTQYF. The chain carries TRBV10-3 and TRBJ2-3, with 7 positions matching TRBD2. V shed 9 bases, J shed 2 bases, and the junction held 5 bases outside the gene matches. The CDR3 runs to 13 residues. Germline CDR1 is ENHRY and CDR2 is SYGVKD.

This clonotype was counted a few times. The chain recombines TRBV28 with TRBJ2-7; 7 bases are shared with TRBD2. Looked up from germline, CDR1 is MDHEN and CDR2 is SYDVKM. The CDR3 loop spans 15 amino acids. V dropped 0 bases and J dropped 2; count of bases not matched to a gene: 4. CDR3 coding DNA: TGTGCCAGCAGTTTATGGCTAGCGGTACCCTACGAGCAGTACTTC. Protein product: CASSLWLAVPYEQYF.

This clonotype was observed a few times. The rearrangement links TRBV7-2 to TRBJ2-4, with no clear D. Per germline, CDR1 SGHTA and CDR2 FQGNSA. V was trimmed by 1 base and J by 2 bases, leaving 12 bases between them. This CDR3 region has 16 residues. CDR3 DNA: TGTGCCAGCAGCTTAGTCCTCGGGCCGTCCAAAAACATTCAGTACTTC. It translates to CASSLVLGPSKNIQYF.

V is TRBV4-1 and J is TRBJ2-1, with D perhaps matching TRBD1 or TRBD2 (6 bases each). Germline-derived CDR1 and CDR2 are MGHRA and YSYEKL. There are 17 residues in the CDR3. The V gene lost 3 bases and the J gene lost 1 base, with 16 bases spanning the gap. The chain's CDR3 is CASSQPVGGRSYNEQFF. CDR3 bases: TGCGCCAGCAGCCAGCCTGTCGGGGGCAGGTCCTACAATGAGCAGTTCTTC.

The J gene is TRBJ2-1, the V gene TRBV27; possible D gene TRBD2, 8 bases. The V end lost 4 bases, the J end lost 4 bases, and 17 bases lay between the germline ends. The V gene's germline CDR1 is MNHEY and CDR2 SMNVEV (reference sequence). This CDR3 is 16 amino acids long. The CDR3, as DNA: TGTGCCAGCAGTTCCGAAGGGGGCGGGGGGTACAATGAGCAGTTCTTC. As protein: CASSSEGGGGYNEQFF.

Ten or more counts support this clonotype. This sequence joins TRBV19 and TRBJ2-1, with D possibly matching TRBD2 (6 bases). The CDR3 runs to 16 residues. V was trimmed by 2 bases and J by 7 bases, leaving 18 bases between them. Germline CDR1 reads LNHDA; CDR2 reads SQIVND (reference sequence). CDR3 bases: TGTGCCAGTAGTATACTAGCGACCAAGAGAGAGAATGAGCAGTTCTTC. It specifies CASSILATKRENEQFF.

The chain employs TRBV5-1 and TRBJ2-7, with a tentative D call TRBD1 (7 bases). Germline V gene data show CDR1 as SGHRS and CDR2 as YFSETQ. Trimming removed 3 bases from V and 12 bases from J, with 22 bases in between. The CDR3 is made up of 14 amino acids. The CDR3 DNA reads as TGCGCCAGCAGCTACGACAGGGACTCTTCGGGGCTGTACTTC. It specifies CASSYDRDSSGLYF.

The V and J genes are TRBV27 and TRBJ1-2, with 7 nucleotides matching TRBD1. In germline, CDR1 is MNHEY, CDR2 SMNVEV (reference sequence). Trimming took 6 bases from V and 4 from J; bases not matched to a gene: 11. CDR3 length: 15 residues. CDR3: CASSVADRGLYGYTF. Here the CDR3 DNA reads TGTGCCAGCAGCGTTGCGGATAGGGGGCTCTATGGCTACACCTTC.

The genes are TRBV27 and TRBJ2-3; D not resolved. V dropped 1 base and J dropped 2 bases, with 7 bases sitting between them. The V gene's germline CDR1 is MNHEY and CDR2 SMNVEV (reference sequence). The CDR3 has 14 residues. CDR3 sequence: CASSLLADTDTQYF. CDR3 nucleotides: TGTGCCAGCAGTTTATTGGCAGACACAGATACGCAGTATTTT.

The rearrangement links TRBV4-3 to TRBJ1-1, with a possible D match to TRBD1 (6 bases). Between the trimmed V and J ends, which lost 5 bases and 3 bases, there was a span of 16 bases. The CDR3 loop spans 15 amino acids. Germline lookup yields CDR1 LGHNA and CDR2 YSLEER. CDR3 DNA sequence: TGCGCCAGCAGCAGCCGGGACACCCCATACACTGAAGCTTTCTTT. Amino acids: CASSSRDTPYTEAFF.

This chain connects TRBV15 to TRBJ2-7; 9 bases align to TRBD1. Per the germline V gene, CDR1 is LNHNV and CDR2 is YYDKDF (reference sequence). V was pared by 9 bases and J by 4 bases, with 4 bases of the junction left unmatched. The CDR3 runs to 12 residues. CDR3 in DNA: TGTGCCACTCGGGGGACAGGGTACGAGCAGTACTTC. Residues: CATRGTGYEQYF.

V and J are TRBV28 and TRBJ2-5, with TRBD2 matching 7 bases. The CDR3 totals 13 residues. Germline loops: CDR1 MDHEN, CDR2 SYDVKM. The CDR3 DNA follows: TGTGCAAGCGGGGCCCCCCCCGCGGAGACCCAGTACTTC. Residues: CASGAPPAETQYF.

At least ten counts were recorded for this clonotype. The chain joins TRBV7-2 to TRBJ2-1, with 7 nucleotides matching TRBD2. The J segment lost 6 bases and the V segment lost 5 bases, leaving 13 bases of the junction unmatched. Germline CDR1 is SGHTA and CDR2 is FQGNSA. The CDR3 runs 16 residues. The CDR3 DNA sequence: TGTGCCAGCAGCCCAATCGGGGGGAGCGGCCCCAATGAGCAGTTCTTC. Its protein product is CASSPIGGSGPNEQFF.